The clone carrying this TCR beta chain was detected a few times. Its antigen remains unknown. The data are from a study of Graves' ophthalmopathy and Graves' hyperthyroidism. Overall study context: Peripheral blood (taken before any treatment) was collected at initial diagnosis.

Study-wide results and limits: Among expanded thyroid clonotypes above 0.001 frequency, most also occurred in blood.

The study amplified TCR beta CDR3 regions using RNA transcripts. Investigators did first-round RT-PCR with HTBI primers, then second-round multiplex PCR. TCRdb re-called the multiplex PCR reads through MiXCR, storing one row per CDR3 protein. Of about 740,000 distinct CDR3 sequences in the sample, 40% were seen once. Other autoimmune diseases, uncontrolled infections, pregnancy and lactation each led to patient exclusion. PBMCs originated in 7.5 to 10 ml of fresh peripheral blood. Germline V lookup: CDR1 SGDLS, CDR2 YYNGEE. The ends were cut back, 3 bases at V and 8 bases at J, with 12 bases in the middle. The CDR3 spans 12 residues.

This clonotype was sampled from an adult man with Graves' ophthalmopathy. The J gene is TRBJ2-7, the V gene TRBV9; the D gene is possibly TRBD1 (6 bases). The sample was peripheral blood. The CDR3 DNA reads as TGTGCCAGCAGCGCGGACAGTTCGCAGCAGTACTTC. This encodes CASSADSSQQYF.